These T cell receptor beta chains were read from a single sample in a study of tumor-infiltrating lymphocytes in primary liver carcinoma. Each CDR3 protein gets one entry after TCRdb re-called the multiplex PCR reads with MiXCR. The sample has some 190,000 distinct CDR3 sequences, less than 65% seen once. The sequencing sample was made of peripheral blood. These receptors were obtained from a man in his forties or fifties with primary liver carcinoma and hepatitis B virus infection. The CDR3 runs from the conserved cysteine through the conserved F or W. D genes are given only for firm matches. The size entry is marked missing in some rows and otherwise reads once, few, many or a size class.

NA,TRBV11-2,NA,TRBJ2-1,TGTGCCAGCGGCTTAGATATCGGACCAGCCATGGGTGGGCAGTTCTTC,CASGLDIGPAMGGQFF
NA,TRBV11-2,TRBD2,TRBJ2-2,TGTACCAGCAGGCCGTTAGCGGGGGGGCCGAGGGCCGGGGAGCTGTTTTTT,CTSRPLAGGPRAGELFF
NA,TRBV28,TRBD2,TRBJ2-1,TGTGCTAGCAGAGCCGGGAGGGCCCCATACAATGAGCAGTTCTTC,CASRAGRAPYNEQFF
many,TRBV6-5,NA,TRBJ1-3,TGTGCCAGCAGTTACTCGTGGGATACTTCTGGAAACACCATATATTTT,CASSYSWDTSGNTIYF
NA,TRBV6-6,TRBD1,TRBJ2-7,TGTGCCAGCAGTTACTCGTCTCGCGCGGGGACAGGGGTAGATGAGCAGTACTTC,CASSYSSRAGTGVDEQYF
few,TRBV7-9,NA,TRBJ2-1,TGTGCCAGCAGCTTTCCGTTAGGTACCCCGGAGCAGTTCTTC,CASSFPLGTPEQFF
few,TRBV4-2,NA,TRBJ2-2,TGTGCCAGCAGCCAAGACTGGGGAGAGGCCGGGGAGCTGTTTTTT,CASSQDWGEAGELFF
NA,TRBV10-3,NA,TRBJ2-1,TGTGCCATCAGTGATTTTGAATACAATGAGCAGTTCTTC,CAISDFEYNEQFF
NA,TRBV12-3/TRBV12-4,NA,TRBJ2-5,TGTGCCAGCAGTTTCTTCGTCAGGGAAGGCCCCCAAGAGACCCAGTACTTC,CASSFFVREGPQETQYF
few,TRBV6-1,NA,TRBJ2-5,TGTGCCACCGGCCCGCAAGAGACCCAGTACTTC,CATGPQETQYF
NA,TRBV29-1,NA,TRBJ2-7,TGCAGCGCTGCCCAAGGCAGGGGCTACGAACAGTACTTC,CSAAQGRGYEQYF
NA,TRBV6-5,NA,TRBJ1-2,TGTGCCAGCAGTTACTCCAGGGCCACAACCATTTATGGCTACACCTTC,CASSYSRATTIYGYTF
NA,TRBV11-2,NA,TRBJ2-7,TGTGCCAGCACCTTGGATGGGGGCCACTACGAGCAGTACTTC,CASTLDGGHYEQYF
NA,TRBV7-9,TRBD1,TRBJ2-7,TGTGCCAGCAGCTCGTATACAGGGGATGCACAGTACTTC,CASSSYTGDAQYF
many,TRBV11-2,NA,TRBJ1-4,TGTGCCAGCAGCTTCCGGCCCTACTTGGATGAAAAACTGTTTTTT,CASSFRPYLDEKLFF
NA,TRBV28,NA,TRBJ1-4,TGTGCCAGCGGACTTTTCGGGAGACACAATGAAAAACTGTTTTTT,CASGLFGRHNEKLFF
NA,TRBV28,NA,TRBJ2-1,TGTGCCAGTAGTTCCCAAGCGGTCCTCTACAATGAGCAGTTCTTC,CASSSQAVLYNEQFF
few,TRBV6-5,NA,TRBJ2-2,TGTGCCAGCAGTTATTCAGTGGCGGGTACCGGGGAGCTGTTTTTT,CASSYSVAGTGELFF
NA,TRBV11-2,NA,TRBJ1-2,TGTGTCAGCAACTTACAGGGACGGGAAGCTAACTATGGCTACACCTTC,CVSNLQGREANYGYTF
NA,TRBV11-2,TRBD1,TRBJ2-7,TGTGTCAGCCGTGGGGACAGTGGGGCCTACGAACAGTACTTC,CVSRGDSGAYEQYF
NA,TRBV6-6,NA,TRBJ1-4,TGTGCCAGCAGTCGGCTGGGGGAGACTAATGAAAAACTGTTTTTT,CASSRLGETNEKLFF
few,TRBV29-1,TRBD1,TRBJ2-7,TGCAGCGGGGGACAGGGGGTCGGTGAGCAGTACTTC,CSGGQGVGEQYF
few,TRBV6-1,TRBD1,TRBJ1-1,TGTGCCAGCAGCGTCGACAGGGACACTGAAGCTTTCTTT,CASSVDRDTEAFF
many,TRBV5-5,NA,TRBJ2-1,TGTGCCAGCAGCTTGGGTCCCAGGGGGCAGTTCTTC,CASSLGPRGQFF
NA,TRBV12-3/TRBV12-4,NA,TRBJ2-4,TGTGCCAGCAGATATGACCGGGACCTTCAGTACTTC,CASRYDRDLQYF
NA,TRBV29-1,NA,TRBJ1-3,TGCAGCGGTATGGACGGCGGAAGAAACACCATATATTTT,CSGMDGGRNTIYF
NA,TRBV11-2,TRBD2,TRBJ2-7,TGTGTCAGCAGCTTCCTTAGCGGGAAATCCCACGAGCAGCACTTC,CVSSFLSGKSHEQHF
NA,TRBV6-5,NA,TRBJ2-3,TGTGCCAGCAGTAATGGGCGTTTGGCCCCGGATACGCAGTATTTT,CASSNGRLAPDTQYF
few,TRBV29-1,TRBD1,TRBJ2-1,TGCAGCGCTGGGACAGGGGGTTACAATGAGCAGTTCTTC,CSAGTGGYNEQFF
NA,TRBV14,NA,TRBJ2-3,TGTGCCAGCAGCCAAGCCCCACTTTGGGGGGCCCGAGCAGATACGCAGTATTTT,CASSQAPLWGARADTQYF
NA,TRBV29-1,TRBD2,TRBJ2-7,TGCAGCGTTGAAGATTTTGGGACTAGCGGTACCTACGAGCAGTACTTC,CSVEDFGTSGTYEQYF
NA,TRBV11-2,TRBD2,TRBJ2-5,TGTGCCAGAAGCGGGCGGGGGGAGACCCAATACTTC,CARSGRGETQYF
NA,TRBV6-1,NA,TRBJ2-7,TGTGCCAGCAGTGAAGCCGGGGGACAGTACGAGCAGTACTTC,CASSEAGGQYEQYF
NA,TRBV19,NA,TRBJ2-2,TGTGCCAGTAGTAGAACGTCGGACGCGAACACCGGGGAGCTGTTTTTT,CASSRTSDANTGELFF
few,TRBV6-6,NA,TRBJ2-3,TGTGCCAGCTCAAGCGACAGCACAGATACGCAGTATTTT,CASSSDSTDTQYF
NA,TRBV10-3,TRBD2,TRBJ2-3,TGTACCATCAGTGACACGCGGGAGGATGAAGATACGCAGTATTTT,CTISDTREDEDTQYF
many,TRBV11-2,TRBD1,TRBJ2-7,TGTGCCAGCAGCTTTGGGACAGCCTACGAGCAGTACTTC,CASSFGTAYEQYF
NA,TRBV29-1,NA,TRBJ2-7,TGCAGCGTTGAAGTTAGGCTGAACAGGGCGTTCGCCTACGAGCAGTACTTC,CSVEVRLNRAFAYEQYF
NA,TRBV5-1,NA,TRBJ2-3,TGCGCCAGCAGCCCATGGGGTCGCACAGATACGCAGTATTTT,CASSPWGRTDTQYF
NA,TRBV28,NA,TRBJ1-1,TGTGCCAGCAGTTTATGGTGGAAGGACACTGAAGCTTCCTTT,CASSLWWKDTEASF
NA,TRBV6-1,NA,TRBJ2-1,TGTACCAGCAGTGGTCAGGGGTCCACTGAGCAGTTCTTC,CTSSGQGSTEQFF
NA,TRBV11-2,NA,TRBJ2-3,TGTGCCAGCAGCGCTGCGGGCCTCAGAGATACGCAGTATTTT,CASSAAGLRDTQYF
many,TRBV29-1,NA,TRBJ2-5,TGCAGCGTTGAGAGAGGGAAAGAGACCCAGTACTTC,CSVERGKETQYF
NA,TRBV5-1,NA,TRBJ2-6,TGCGCCAGCAGCCTGGGTTGGGTCGGGGCCAACGTCCTGACTTTC,CASSLGWVGANVLTF
NA,TRBV6-2/TRBV6-3,NA,TRBJ2-2,TGTGCCAGCAGGCTGCACACCGGGGAGCTGTTTTTT,CASRLHTGELFF